The 27 T cell receptor beta chains given below trace back to one sample, sequenced in a study of shared clonotypes between healthy human individuals. The data were produced by immunoSEQ multiplex PCR, yet TCRdb's version contains in-frame clones alone and is incomplete. The table records 950,000 to 1,100,000 clones, roughly 74% of them present only once. Source material: memory CD4+ T cells from PBMCs. Documented subset: CD45RA-negative fraction. The origin of the receptors is a man between 18 and 35 years old in good health. Some clones in this sample may be carry-over from other donors' samples.

This chain connects TRBV6-1 to TRBJ1-2; D is undetermined. Germline CDR1 is MNHNS and CDR2 is SASEGT. The CDR3 has 13 amino acids. The germline V and J ends were trimmed by 2 bases and 7 bases, with 11 bases remaining between them. CDR3 in amino acids: CASSERRRVGYTF. CDR3 coding DNA: TGTGCCAGCAGTGAACGGAGGAGGGTTGGCTACACCTTC.

This chain uses TRBV30 with TRBJ2-7, with 8 bases aligning to TRBD1. The CDR3 is made up of 16 amino acids. Germline trimming cut 2 bases from V and 2 bases from J; bases unmatched to any gene: 11. Germline-derived CDR1 and CDR2 are GTSNPN and SVGIG (reference sequence). In DNA form, the CDR3 reads TGTGCCTGGAGTCCATCCATCGGGACAGGCACCTACGAGCAGTACTTC. This sequence encodes CAWSPSIGTGTYEQYF. Full variable domain (outside the CDR3, taken from reference TRBV30 and TRBJ2-7): SQTIHQWPATLVQPVGSPLSLECTVEGTSNPNLYWYRQAAGRGLQLLFYSVGIGQISSEVPQNLSASRPQDRQFILSSKKLLLSDSGFYLCAWSPSIGTGTYEQYFGPGTRLTVT.

The V call is TRBV28, the J call TRBJ1-2, with 8 bases aligning to TRBD1. After removal of 7 bases from V and 8 bases from J, the junction contained 3 bases not matched to a gene. The CDR3 sequence is 11 residues long. Looked up from germline, CDR1 is MDHEN and CDR2 is SYDVKM. Here the CDR3 reads CASIHRGGYTF. The CDR3, as DNA: TGTGCCAGCATTCACAGGGGGGGCTACACCTTC.

A note on this clone: The same CDR3 arises from other DNA sequences in this sample as well. The V gene is TRBV7-7, the J gene TRBJ2-1; 10 positions agree with TRBD2. The CDR3 is 13 amino acids. J lost 7 bases, V lost 3 bases, and 0 bases had no gene match. Germline CDR1 and CDR2: SSHAT and FNYEAQ (reference sequence). The CDR3 spells CASSLGLANEQFF. The CDR3 DNA reads TGTGCCAGCAGCTTGGGACTAGCGAATGAGCAGTTCTTC.

The gene calls are TRBV5-1 and TRBJ2-2; 7 bases align to TRBD1. The ends lost 2 bases at V and 4 bases at J; junction bases unmatched: 11. This CDR3 has 17 residues. The germline CDR1 and CDR2 sequences are SGHRS and YFSETQ. In DNA form, the CDR3 reads TGCGCCAGCAGCTTACAGGGGCCTACCACGAGCACCGGGGAGCTGTTTTTT. Translated, it gives CASSLQGPTTSTGELFF.

The chain has TRBV6-1 and TRBJ1-5; no firm D call. V lost 6 bases and J 2 bases, leaving 14 bases between the germline ends. From germline, CDR1 is MNHNS and CDR2 SASEGT. The CDR3 totals 15 residues. The CDR3 DNA sequence: TGTGCCAGCAGAGGAATCAGTCGGGGCAATCAGCCCCAGCATTTT. Protein sequence: CASRGISRGNQPQHF.

The chain couples TRBV7-6 to TRBJ2-2; a weak D match, TRBD1 (7 bases). Trimming removed 2 bases from V and 2 bases from J, with 15 bases in between. Germline-derived CDR1 and CDR2 are SGHVS and FNYEAQ. This CDR3 is built from 17 residues. This chain's CDR3 is CASSLRAGQLNTGELFF. As DNA, the CDR3 is TGTGCCAGCAGCTTACGGGCGGGACAGCTAAACACCGGGGAGCTGTTTTTT.

V usage is TRBV27 and J usage is TRBJ2-2; unclear D gene. In germline, CDR1 is MNHEY, CDR2 SMNVEV (reference sequence). The CDR3 totals 16 residues. The V end lost 0 bases, the J end lost 2 bases, and 10 bases lay between the germline ends. For the CDR3, the DNA is TGTGCCAGCAGTTTATCGGCAGGAGCAAACACCGGGGAGCTGTTTTTT. Its translation is CASSLSAGANTGELFF.

The gene calls are TRBV27 and TRBJ1-4; the match to TRBD1 covers 9 bases. This CDR3 spans 15 amino acids. With V trimmed by 5 bases and J by 7 bases, 8 bases remained unmatched. Looked up from germline, CDR1 is MNHEY and CDR2 is SMNVEV (reference sequence). The CDR3 spells CASSPGTGSGEKLFF. The DNA of the CDR3 is TGTGCCAGCAGTCCCGGGACAGGGTCGGGTGAAAAACTGTTTTTT.

V and J are TRBV28 and TRBJ2-7; 14 positions agree with TRBD2. The V and J ends lost 6 bases and 7 bases, in that order; junction bases with no gene match: 11. The CDR3 length is 16 residues. The germline V gene has CDR1 MDHEN and CDR2 SYDVKM. In DNA form, the CDR3 reads TGTGCCAGCAGCGAGGGACTAGCGGGAGTGTTCGAGGAGCAGTACTTC. Protein product: CASSEGLAGVFEEQYF.

V gene TRBV5-6 combines with J gene TRBJ2-3, with 12 nucleotides matching TRBD2. From germline, CDR1 is SGHDT and CDR2 YYEEEE. Losses at the gene ends were 5 bases for V and 6 bases for J; bases not matched to a gene: 7. The CDR3 length is 15 residues. The CDR3 is CASSRLAGVGDTQYF. CDR3 DNA: TGTGCCAGCAGTCGACTAGCGGGAGTGGGTGATACGCAGTATTTT.

The chain combines TRBV18 with TRBJ2-5; TRBD2 might be the D (5 bases). Trimming removed 0 bases at V and 4 bases at J, with 12 bases between. Germline V gene data show CDR1 as KGHSH and CDR2 as LQKENI. This CDR3 is built from 15 residues. CDR3 protein: CASSPPGSAGETQYF. CDR3 coding DNA: TGTGCCAGCTCACCACCGGGAAGCGCGGGAGAGACCCAGTACTTC.

The chain links TRBV5-1 to TRBJ2-6, with D perhaps TRBD1 (6 bases). Trimming pared 3 bases from V and 0 bases from J, leaving 13 bases between. The CDR3 is made up of 17 amino acids. Per the germline V gene, CDR1 is SGHRS and CDR2 is YFSETQ. CDR3 residues: CASSWTVMSSGANVLTF. CDR3 coding DNA: TGCGCCAGCAGCTGGACAGTTATGAGCTCTGGGGCCAACGTCCTGACTTTC.

The chain links TRBV7-2 to TRBJ1-5, with D perhaps TRBD1 (6 bases). Germline V gene lookup returns CDR1 SGHTA and CDR2 FQGNSA. V gave up 5 bases and J gave up 11 bases, with 19 bases separating them. This CDR3 has 14 residues. The DNA of the CDR3 is TGTGCCAGCAGCCGGGGGGCACCATCAATGGCCCAGCATTTT. Encoded protein: CASSRGAPSMAQHF.

J is TRBJ1-3 and V is TRBV7-8; D might be TRBD1 (5 bases). The CDR3 consists of 15 residues. V lost 7 bases and J 0 bases, leaving 13 bases between the germline ends. Germline-derived CDR1 and CDR2 are SGHVS and FQNEAQ. CDR3 amino acids: CASTPMGGSGNTIYF. CDR3 DNA sequence: TGTGCCAGCACCCCCATGGGGGGCTCTGGAAACACCATATATTTT. The full variable domain, rest sourced from reference TRBV7-8 and TRBJ1-3, is GAGVSQSPRYKVAKRGQDVALRCDPISGHVSLFWYQQALGQGPEFLTYFQNEAQLDKSGLPSDRFFAERPEGSVSTLKIQRTQQEDSAVYLCASTPMGGSGNTIYFGEGSWLTVV.

The V call is TRBV6-1, the J call TRBJ1-5; unclear D gene. Germline values: CDR1 MNHNS, CDR2 SASEGT. This CDR3 is built from 14 residues. Trimming took off 4 bases at V and 3 bases at J, with 10 bases between the two ends. The CDR3 bases are TGTGCCAGCAGTGTAGGTGCTCCCAATCAGCCCCAGCATTTT. It is translated as CASSVGAPNQPQHF.

With respect to this clone: The likely explanation is a read error, given a far larger clone one base away. The chain recombines TRBV9 with TRBJ2-1; D is unresolved. V was pared by 0 bases and J by 1 base, with 8 bases between. The CDR3 has 15 amino acids. The germline gives CDR1 SGDLS, CDR2 YYNGEE. CDR3 in DNA: TGTGCCAGCAGCGTAGACTTCCGGTCCTACAATGAGCAGTTCTTC. This gives the protein CASSVDFRSYNEQFF.

V and J are TRBV2 and TRBJ1-5, with 8 bases that match TRBD1. Germline V gene data show CDR1 as SNHLY and CDR2 as FYNNEI. CDR3 length: 14 amino acids. The V segment lost 5 bases and the J segment 7 bases; nucleotides outside the gene matches: 7. The CDR3 loop is CASSSGQGEQPQHF. DNA for the CDR3: TGTGCCAGCAGTTCCGGACAGGGCGAACAGCCCCAGCATTTT.

This sequence joins TRBV2 and TRBJ2-7; tentative D call: TRBD1 (5 bases). V lost 7 bases and J lost 3, with 10 bases in between. Germline CDR1 SNHLY, CDR2 FYNNEI. The length of the CDR3 is 12 residues. CDR3 in DNA: TGTGCCAGCACAAGGGGCCGCTACGAGCAGTACTTC. Translated, it gives CASTRGRYEQYF.

V gene TRBV18 combines with J gene TRBJ1-1; perhaps TRBD1 as D (6 bases). Trimming pared 3 bases from V and 3 bases from J, leaving 20 bases between. The V gene's germline CDR1 is KGHSH and CDR2 LQKENI. CDR3 length equals 17 residues. The CDR3 spells CASSPPQGGLGDTEAFF. The CDR3, as DNA: TGTGCCAGCTCACCCCCACAAGGGGGATTGGGGGACACTGAAGCTTTCTTT. The full variable domain, with the rest looked up from reference TRBV18 and TRBJ1-1, is NAGVMQNPRHLVRRRGQEARLRCSPMKGHSHVYWYRQLPEEGLKFMVYLQKENIIDESGMPKERFSAEFPKEGPSILRIQQVVRGDSAAYFCASSPPQGGLGDTEAFFGQGTRLTVV.

The rearrangement joins TRBV7-3 to TRBJ2-1; D call uncertain. CDR1 and CDR2 (germline): SGHTA, FQGTGA. This CDR3 is built from 14 residues. Trimming cost V 1 base and J 7 bases, with 11 bases left between them. CDR3 nucleotide sequence: TGTGCCAGCAGCTTAAGTAGAGTGAAAAATGAGCAGTTCTTC. The encoded protein is CASSLSRVKNEQFF.

The chain couples TRBV6-1 to TRBJ2-7, with 9 bases that match TRBD2. CDR3 length: 15 residues. V dropped 6 bases and J dropped 5; count of bases not matched to a gene: 11. Germline assignment: CDR1 MNHNS and CDR2 SASEGT. The CDR3 loop reads CASSELGTSNDEQYF. The CDR3 nucleotides read TGTGCCAGCAGCGAGTTAGGGACTAGCAACGACGAGCAGTACTTC.

The chain has TRBV7-3 and TRBJ2-2; D unclear. The CDR3 is 14 residues long. The ends were cut back, 3 bases at V and 4 bases at J, with 9 bases in the middle. CDR1 SGHTA and CDR2 FQGTGA come from the germline V gene. The CDR3 nucleotides are TGTGCCAGCAGCTTTCAGCATAGCACCGGGGAGCTGTTTTTT. It specifies CASSFQHSTGELFF. The full variable domain, its missing parts supplied by reference TRBV7-3 and TRBJ2-2, is GAGVSQTPSNKVTEKGKYVELRCDPISGHTALYWYRQSLGQGPEFLIYFQGTGAADDSGLPNDRFFAVRPEGSVSTLKIQRTERGDSAVYLCASSFQHSTGELFFGEGSRLTVL.

The rearrangement links TRBV29-1 to TRBJ2-5, with 10 bases aligning to TRBD1. Germline CDR1 SQVTM, CDR2 ANQGSEA. V dropped 7 bases and J dropped 5; count of bases not matched to a gene: 7. The CDR3 consists of 13 residues. CDR3 DNA sequence: TGCAGCGAGGGGGGACAGGGGTGGGAGACCCAGTACTTC. It is translated as CSEGGQGWETQYF.

This clone was seen a handful of times. This sequence joins TRBV29-1 and TRBJ1-2; no definite D call. The V gene lost 3 bases and the J gene lost 7 bases, with 6 bases spanning the gap. Germline V gene lookup returns CDR1 SQVTM and CDR2 ANQGSEA. The CDR3 spans 10 residues. For the CDR3, the DNA is TGCAGCGTTGATGGGCCTGGCTACACCTTC. This sequence encodes CSVDGPGYTF. The variable domain in full, with the rest retrieved from reference TRBV29-1 and TRBJ1-2, is SAVISQKPSRDICQRGTSLTIQCQVDSQVTMMFWYRQQPGQSLTLIATANQGSEATYESGFVIDKFPISRPNLTFSTLTVSNMSPEDSSIYLCSVDGPGYTFGSGTRLTVV.

As concerns this clone: The sample carries other DNA sequences with the same CDR3. The V gene is TRBV5-1, the J gene TRBJ1-1; D remains unclear. Germline V gene data show CDR1 as SGHRS and CDR2 as YFSETQ. CDR3 size: 14 residues. With 0 bases removed from V and 1 base from J, the gap between germline ends came to 7 bases. CDR3 in amino acids: CASSLEGPNTEAFF. The CDR3 DNA follows: TGCGCCAGCAGCTTGGAGGGCCCGAACACTGAAGCTTTCTTT. The variable domain in full, with the rest retrieved from reference TRBV5-1 and TRBJ1-1, is KAGVTQTPRYLIKTRGQQVTLSCSPISGHRSVSWYQQTPGQGLQFLFEYFSETQRNKGNFPGRFSGRQFSNSRSEMNVSTLELGDSALYLCASSLEGPNTEAFFGQGTRLTVV.

The chain uses TRBV9 and TRBJ2-3; no definite D call. Germline V gene lookup returns CDR1 SGDLS and CDR2 YYNGEE. This CDR3 is 15 amino acids long. Between the trimmed V and J ends, which lost 0 bases and 0 bases, there was a span of 8 bases. CDR3 amino acids: CASSVVPFSTDTQYF. Written as DNA, the CDR3 is TGTGCCAGCAGCGTAGTGCCGTTTAGCACAGATACGCAGTATTTT.